The rows below give T cell receptor beta chains drawn from one sample of a study of identical twins. Each CDR3 protein gets one entry after TCRdb re-called the 5' RACE reads with MiXCR. This sample has 200,000 to 250,000 distinct CDR3 sequences, with 5.5% to 7% found just once. The sample was also reused in another study, on yellow fever vaccine responses in identical twins.

The sequencing input was memory (CD45RO+) T cells sorted from blood. These receptors were obtained from a young woman in good health. The CDR3 runs from the conserved cysteine through the conserved F or W. D genes are given only for firm matches. Clone size is not always given. Where it is, it says once, few, many or a class for expanded clones.

TRBJ1-1 | . | . | TRBV5-1 | TGCGCCAGCAGCTTGGATCCTAGTGCTGTCACTGAAGCTTTCTTT | CASSLDPSAVTEAFF
TRBJ2-6 | . | . | TRBV3-1 | TGTGCCAGCAGCCTCGGCGGGCTCTCTGGGGCCAACGTCCTGACTTTC | CASSLGGLSGANVLTF
TRBJ2-7 | . | . | TRBV6-5 | TGTGCCAGCAGTTCAAACGGACAGACCTACGAGCAGTACTTC | CASSSNGQTYEQYF
TRBJ2-3 | . | . | TRBV11-2 | TGTGCCAGCAGCTTAGGGTGGGTCAGCGGGACACCTAGCACAGATACGCAGTATTTT | CASSLGWVSGTPSTDTQYF
TRBJ2-3 | . | . | TRBV7-2 | TGTGCCAGCAGCCCGCAGACAGATTATACGCAGTATTTT | CASSPQTDYTQYF
TRBJ2-5 | many | . | TRBV25-1 | TGTGCCAGCAGCAAAACCGGGACCCAAGAGACCCAGTACTTC | CASSKTGTQETQYF
TRBJ2-1 | . | . | TRBV28 | TGTGCCAGCAGTTCTTACGGGAGCTCCTACAATGAGCAGTTCTTC | CASSSYGSSYNEQFF
TRBJ2-2 | many | . | TRBV6-2/TRBV6-3 | TGTGCCAGCAGTTACCAGCGGGCGAACACCGGGGAGCTGTTTTTT | CASSYQRANTGELFF
TRBJ2-1 | . | . | TRBV11-2 | TGTGCCAGCAGCACCCTCTTGGAGCAGTTCTTC | CASSTLLEQFF
TRBJ2-7 | many | TRBD2 | TRBV5-1 | TGCGCCAGCAGCTTCGGGGGGTTCGAGCAGTACTTC | CASSFGGFEQYF